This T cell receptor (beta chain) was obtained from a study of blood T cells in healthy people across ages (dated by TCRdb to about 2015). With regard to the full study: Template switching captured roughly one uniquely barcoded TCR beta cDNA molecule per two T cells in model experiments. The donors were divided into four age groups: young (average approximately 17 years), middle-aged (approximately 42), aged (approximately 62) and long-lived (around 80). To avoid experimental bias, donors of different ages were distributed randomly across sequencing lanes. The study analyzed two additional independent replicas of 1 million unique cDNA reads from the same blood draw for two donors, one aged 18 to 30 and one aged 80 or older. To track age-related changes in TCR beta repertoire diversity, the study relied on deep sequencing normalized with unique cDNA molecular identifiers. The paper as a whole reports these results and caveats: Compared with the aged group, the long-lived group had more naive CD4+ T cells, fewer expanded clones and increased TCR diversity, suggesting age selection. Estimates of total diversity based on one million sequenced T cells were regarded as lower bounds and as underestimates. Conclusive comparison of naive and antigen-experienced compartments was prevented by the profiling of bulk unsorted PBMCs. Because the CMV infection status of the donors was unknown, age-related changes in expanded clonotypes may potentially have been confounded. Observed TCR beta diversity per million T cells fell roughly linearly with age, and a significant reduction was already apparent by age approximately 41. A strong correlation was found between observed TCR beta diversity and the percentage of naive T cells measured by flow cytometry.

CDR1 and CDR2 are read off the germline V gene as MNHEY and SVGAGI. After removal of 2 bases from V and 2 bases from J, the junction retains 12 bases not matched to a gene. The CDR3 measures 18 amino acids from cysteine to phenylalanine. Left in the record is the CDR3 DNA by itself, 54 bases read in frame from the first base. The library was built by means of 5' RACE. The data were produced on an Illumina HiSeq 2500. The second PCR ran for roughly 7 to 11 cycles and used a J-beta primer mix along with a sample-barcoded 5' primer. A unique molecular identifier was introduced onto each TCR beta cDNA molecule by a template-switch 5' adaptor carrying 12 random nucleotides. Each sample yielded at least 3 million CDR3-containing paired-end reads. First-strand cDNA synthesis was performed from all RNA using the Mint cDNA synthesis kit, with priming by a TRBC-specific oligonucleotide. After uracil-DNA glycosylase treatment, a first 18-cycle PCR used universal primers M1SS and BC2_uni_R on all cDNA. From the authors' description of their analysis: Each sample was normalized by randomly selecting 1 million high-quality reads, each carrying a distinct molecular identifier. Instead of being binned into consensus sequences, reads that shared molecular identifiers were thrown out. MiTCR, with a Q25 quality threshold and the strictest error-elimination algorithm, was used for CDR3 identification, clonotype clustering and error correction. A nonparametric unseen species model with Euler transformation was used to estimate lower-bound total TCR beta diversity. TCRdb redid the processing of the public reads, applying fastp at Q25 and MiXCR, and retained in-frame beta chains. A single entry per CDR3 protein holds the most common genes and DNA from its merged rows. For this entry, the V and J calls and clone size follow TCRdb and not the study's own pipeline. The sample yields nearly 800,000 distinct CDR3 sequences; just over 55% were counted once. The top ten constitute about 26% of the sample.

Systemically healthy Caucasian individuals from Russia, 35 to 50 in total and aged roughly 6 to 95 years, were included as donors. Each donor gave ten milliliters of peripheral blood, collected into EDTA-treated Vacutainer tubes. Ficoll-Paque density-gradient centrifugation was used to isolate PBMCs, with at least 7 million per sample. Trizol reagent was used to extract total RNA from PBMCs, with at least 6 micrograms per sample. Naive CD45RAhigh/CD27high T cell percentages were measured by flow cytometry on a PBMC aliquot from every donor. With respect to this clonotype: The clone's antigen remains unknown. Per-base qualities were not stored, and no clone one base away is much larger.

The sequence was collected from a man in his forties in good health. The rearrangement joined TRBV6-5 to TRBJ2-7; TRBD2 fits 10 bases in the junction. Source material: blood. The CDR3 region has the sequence CASSYEGRAGGITYEQYF. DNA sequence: TGTGCCAGCAGTTACGAGGGACGAGCGGGAGGGATCACCTACGAGCAGTACTTC.